A selection of T cell receptor beta chains follows, all from one sample in a study of blood T cell repertoires in COVID-19. Sequencing was performed with immunoSEQ multiplex PCR; in TCRdb, only in-frame clones are kept and a portion is missing. The sample shows a few hundred thousand clones, approximately 90% of them seen only once. Sequencing was performed on PBMCs or T cells enriched from blood (not recorded which). The receptor source for this set is a woman in her forties or fifties who had recovered from COVID-19. The conserved cysteine and the conserved F or W are not part of the CDR3 here. D genes are given only for firm matches.

v_call: TRBV18; j_call: TRBJ1-1; d_call: TRBD1; cdr3_length: 14; cdr3_aa: ASSPWDRGRGTEAF
v_call: TRBV19; j_call: TRBJ1-5; d_call: NA; cdr3_length: 13; cdr3_aa: ASSIGPYLNQPQH
v_call: TRBV18; j_call: TRBJ1-3; d_call: NA; cdr3_length: 13; cdr3_aa: ASSPRQSSGNTIY
v_call: TRBV29-1; j_call: TRBJ1-4; d_call: TRBD1; cdr3_length: 12; cdr3_aa: SVETTGGVEKLF
v_call: TRBV28; j_call: TRBJ1-5; d_call: NA; cdr3_length: 14; cdr3_aa: ASSPGRSYSNQPQH
v_call: TRBV7-9; j_call: TRBJ1-4; d_call: NA; cdr3_length: 16; cdr3_aa: ASSPGRGWGSTNEKLF
v_call: TRBV27; j_call: TRBJ2-1; d_call: TRBD1; cdr3_length: 13; cdr3_aa: ASSVRGTVINEQF
v_call: TRBV3-1/TRBV3-2; j_call: TRBJ1-4; d_call: NA; cdr3_length: 11; cdr3_aa: ASSQETFEKLF
v_call: TRBV5-1; j_call: TRBJ2-7; d_call: NA; cdr3_length: 11; cdr3_aa: ASSLTRNYEQY
v_call: TRBV24-1; j_call: TRBJ2-2; d_call: NA; cdr3_length: 11; cdr3_aa: ATSDVSAGELF
v_call: TRBV6-5; j_call: TRBJ1-2; d_call: NA; cdr3_length: 13; cdr3_aa: ASSYQRQANYGYT
v_call: TRBV7-2; j_call: TRBJ2-4; d_call: TRBD2; cdr3_length: 13; cdr3_aa: ASSLVRRGENIQY
v_call: TRBV6-5; j_call: TRBJ1-4; d_call: NA; cdr3_length: 14; cdr3_aa: ASSYSARVANEKLF
v_call: TRBV30; j_call: TRBJ2-7; d_call: NA; cdr3_length: 9; cdr3_aa: AWSPGYEQY
v_call: TRBV11-1; j_call: TRBJ1-1; d_call: NA; cdr3_length: 12; cdr3_aa: ASSLAGANTEAF
v_call: TRBV6-1; j_call: TRBJ2-1; d_call: NA; cdr3_length: 10; cdr3_aa: ASSEAGDEQF
v_call: TRBV19; j_call: TRBJ1-2; d_call: NA; cdr3_length: 12; cdr3_aa: ASSMFGNNYGYT
v_call: TRBV10-3; j_call: TRBJ2-2; d_call: TRBD1; cdr3_length: 12; cdr3_aa: AISWDSNTGELF
v_call: TRBV21-1; j_call: TRBJ2-1; d_call: NA; cdr3_length: 14; cdr3_aa: ASTGLAGPSYNEQF
v_call: TRBV18; j_call: TRBJ1-1; d_call: NA; cdr3_length: 14; cdr3_aa: ASSPSTRGLHTEAF
v_call: TRBV19; j_call: TRBJ1-4; d_call: TRBD1; cdr3_length: 13; cdr3_aa: ASSGTVATNEKLF
v_call: TRBV6-5; j_call: TRBJ1-3; d_call: NA; cdr3_length: 11; cdr3_aa: ASSDRTGNTIY
v_call: TRBV5-1; j_call: TRBJ1-2; d_call: NA; cdr3_length: 14; cdr3_aa: ASSLGAGAPPYGYT
v_call: TRBV7-9; j_call: TRBJ1-1; d_call: NA; cdr3_length: 13; cdr3_aa: ASGVLGWMDTEAF
v_call: TRBV7-2; j_call: TRBJ2-7; d_call: TRBD1; cdr3_length: 15; cdr3_aa: ASSPEVGTVLLSEQY
v_call: TRBV30; j_call: TRBJ2-7; d_call: NA; cdr3_length: 10; cdr3_aa: AWSVRGSEQY
v_call: TRBV28; j_call: TRBJ1-1; d_call: TRBD1; cdr3_length: 13; cdr3_aa: ASSKASTGGTEAF
v_call: TRBV9; j_call: TRBJ1-2; d_call: NA; cdr3_length: 11; cdr3_aa: ASSPQGGDGYT
v_call: TRBV6-5; j_call: TRBJ1-2; d_call: NA; cdr3_length: 12; cdr3_aa: ASSYSTRSYGYT
v_call: TRBV28; j_call: TRBJ1-5; d_call: TRBD1; cdr3_length: 14; cdr3_aa: ASSPWDSKGNQPQH
v_call: TRBV19; j_call: TRBJ1-1; d_call: NA; cdr3_length: 15; cdr3_aa: ASSILLTVAGSTEAF
v_call: TRBV11-1; j_call: TRBJ2-1; d_call: NA; cdr3_length: 13; cdr3_aa: ASSLLGGAWDEQF
v_call: TRBV4-1; j_call: TRBJ1-2; d_call: NA; cdr3_length: 12; cdr3_aa: ASSLREVSRSYT
v_call: TRBV19; j_call: TRBJ1-1; d_call: NA; cdr3_length: 13; cdr3_aa: ASSLDRPRGTEAF
v_call: TRBV3-1/TRBV3-2; j_call: TRBJ2-2; d_call: NA; cdr3_length: 13; cdr3_aa: ASSQGALAPGELF
v_call: TRBV5-8; j_call: TRBJ2-7; d_call: NA; cdr3_length: 11; cdr3_aa: ASSLDPGYEQY
v_call: TRBV6-5; j_call: TRBJ1-1; d_call: TRBD1; cdr3_length: 10; cdr3_aa: ASSWGQAEAF
v_call: TRBV6-6; j_call: TRBJ1-1; d_call: NA; cdr3_length: 13; cdr3_aa: ASSYSWEGVTEAF
v_call: TRBV28; j_call: TRBJ2-2; d_call: NA; cdr3_length: 13; cdr3_aa: ASSRGGVATGELF
v_call: TRBV5-1; j_call: TRBJ2-2; d_call: TRBD1; cdr3_length: 14; cdr3_aa: ASSSGTGVWTGELF
v_call: TRBV28; j_call: TRBJ2-2; d_call: TRBD2; cdr3_length: 14; cdr3_aa: ASSPPGRGETGELF
v_call: TRBV5-5; j_call: TRBJ2-7; d_call: NA; cdr3_length: 13; cdr3_aa: ASRVAGFNSYEQY
v_call: TRBV5-4; j_call: TRBJ2-1; d_call: TRBD2; cdr3_length: 15; cdr3_aa: ASQTATSGGNYNEQF
v_call: TRBV25-1; j_call: TRBJ2-3; d_call: TRBD2; cdr3_length: 12; cdr3_aa: ASSLAGGTDTQY
v_call: TRBV6-5; j_call: TRBJ1-5; d_call: TRBD1; cdr3_length: 12; cdr3_aa: ASSLDRGLQPQH
v_call: TRBV3-1/TRBV3-2; j_call: TRBJ1-4; d_call: NA; cdr3_length: 17; cdr3_aa: ASSQGQNRVPRHNEKLF
v_call: TRBV27; j_call: TRBJ1-1; d_call: NA; cdr3_length: 14; cdr3_aa: ASSSLQTGRNTEAF
v_call: TRBV3-1/TRBV3-2; j_call: TRBJ2-3; d_call: NA; cdr3_length: 15; cdr3_aa: ASSQEGGAVASDTQY
v_call: TRBV13; j_call: TRBJ2-6; d_call: TRBD1; cdr3_length: 16; cdr3_aa: ASSASGQPFSGANVLT
v_call: TRBV6-5; j_call: TRBJ1-1; d_call: NA; cdr3_length: 11; cdr3_aa: ASGGSLNTEAF
v_call: TRBV19; j_call: TRBJ1-1; d_call: NA; cdr3_length: 10; cdr3_aa: ASSVVGSEAF
v_call: TRBV6-5; j_call: TRBJ2-1; d_call: TRBD2; cdr3_length: 12; cdr3_aa: ASRLAGGKNEQF
v_call: TRBV28; j_call: TRBJ1-5; d_call: TRBD1; cdr3_length: 13; cdr3_aa: ASSLDGTGYQPQH
v_call: TRBV11-2; j_call: TRBJ1-2; d_call: NA; cdr3_length: 11; cdr3_aa: ASSPGGAYGYT
v_call: TRBV30; j_call: TRBJ2-1; d_call: NA; cdr3_length: 10; cdr3_aa: AWSGGYNEQF
v_call: TRBV2; j_call: TRBJ1-5; d_call: NA; cdr3_length: 11; cdr3_aa: AGKGDFNQPQH
v_call: TRBV30; j_call: TRBJ1-4; d_call: NA; cdr3_length: 14; cdr3_aa: AWRLTLTATNEKLF